This T cell receptor beta chain was captured in a study of vaccination effects on CD4 cells after COVID-19. Whole-study results and caveats: Late after vaccination, infection- and vaccine-induced clones showed marked clonal contraction.

Points on this clone: Its antigen remains unknown.

Sequencing used immunoSEQ multiplex PCR; TCRdb keeps in-frame clones, though not all of them. The sample carries 20,000 to 30,000 clones, over 60% recorded once. Antigen-specific CD4+ T cells were expanded with viral peptide pools in the ViraFEST assay before sequencing. Following an approximately 9-day culture, CD4+ T cells were purified. Vaccination of participants consisted of two doses of either the BNT162b2 or mRNA-1273 vaccine. A few million PBMC were seeded per well and grown in the presence of roughly 9.3 IU/ml IL-2 and around 10 ug/ml peptides. This CDR3 has 13 residues. The V and J ends lost 4 bases and 0 bases respectively, with 1 base between them. CDR1 and CDR2 (germline): MNHEY, SMNVEV (reference sequence).

The TCR sequence derives from a human donor who received a COVID-19 vaccine. Some clones in this sample may be carry-over from other donors' samples. The chain joins TRBV27 to TRBJ1-6; unclear D gene. The source material was CD4+ T cells from PBMCs cultured with SARS-CoV-2 spike peptides, sampled after COVID-19 vaccination. The CDR3 coding sequence is TGTGCCAGCAGTTACTCCTATAATTCACCCCTCCACTTT. It translates to CASSYSYNSPLHF.